This T cell receptor (beta chain) was sequenced in a study of cytomegalovirus exposure and HLA in healthy donors. In germline, CDR1 is SEHNR, CDR2 FQNEAQ (reference sequence). There are 16 residues in the CDR3. Trimming cost V 5 bases and J 0 bases; bases outside gene matches: 7. The data were produced by immunoSEQ multiplex PCR, yet TCRdb's version contains in-frame clones alone and is incomplete. The sample lists 200,000 or so clones, about four fifths occurring once. With regard to this clone: As yet, its antigen is unknown. Different DNA sequences within this sample yield the same CDR3.

Study-wide results and limits: In the roughly 120 validation repertoires, a later analysis found that first-cohort TCR clusters tended to co-occur.

Sequenced material: PBMCs. This sequence joins TRBV7-9 and TRBJ2-1; TRBD2 aligns across 7 bases. The receptor's source is a man younger than 35 in good health and CMV-seropositive. This chain's CDR3 is CASSPPGGSSYNEQFF. The CDR3 bases are TGTGCCAGCAGCCCCCCTGGCGGGAGCTCCTACAATGAGCAGTTCTTC.